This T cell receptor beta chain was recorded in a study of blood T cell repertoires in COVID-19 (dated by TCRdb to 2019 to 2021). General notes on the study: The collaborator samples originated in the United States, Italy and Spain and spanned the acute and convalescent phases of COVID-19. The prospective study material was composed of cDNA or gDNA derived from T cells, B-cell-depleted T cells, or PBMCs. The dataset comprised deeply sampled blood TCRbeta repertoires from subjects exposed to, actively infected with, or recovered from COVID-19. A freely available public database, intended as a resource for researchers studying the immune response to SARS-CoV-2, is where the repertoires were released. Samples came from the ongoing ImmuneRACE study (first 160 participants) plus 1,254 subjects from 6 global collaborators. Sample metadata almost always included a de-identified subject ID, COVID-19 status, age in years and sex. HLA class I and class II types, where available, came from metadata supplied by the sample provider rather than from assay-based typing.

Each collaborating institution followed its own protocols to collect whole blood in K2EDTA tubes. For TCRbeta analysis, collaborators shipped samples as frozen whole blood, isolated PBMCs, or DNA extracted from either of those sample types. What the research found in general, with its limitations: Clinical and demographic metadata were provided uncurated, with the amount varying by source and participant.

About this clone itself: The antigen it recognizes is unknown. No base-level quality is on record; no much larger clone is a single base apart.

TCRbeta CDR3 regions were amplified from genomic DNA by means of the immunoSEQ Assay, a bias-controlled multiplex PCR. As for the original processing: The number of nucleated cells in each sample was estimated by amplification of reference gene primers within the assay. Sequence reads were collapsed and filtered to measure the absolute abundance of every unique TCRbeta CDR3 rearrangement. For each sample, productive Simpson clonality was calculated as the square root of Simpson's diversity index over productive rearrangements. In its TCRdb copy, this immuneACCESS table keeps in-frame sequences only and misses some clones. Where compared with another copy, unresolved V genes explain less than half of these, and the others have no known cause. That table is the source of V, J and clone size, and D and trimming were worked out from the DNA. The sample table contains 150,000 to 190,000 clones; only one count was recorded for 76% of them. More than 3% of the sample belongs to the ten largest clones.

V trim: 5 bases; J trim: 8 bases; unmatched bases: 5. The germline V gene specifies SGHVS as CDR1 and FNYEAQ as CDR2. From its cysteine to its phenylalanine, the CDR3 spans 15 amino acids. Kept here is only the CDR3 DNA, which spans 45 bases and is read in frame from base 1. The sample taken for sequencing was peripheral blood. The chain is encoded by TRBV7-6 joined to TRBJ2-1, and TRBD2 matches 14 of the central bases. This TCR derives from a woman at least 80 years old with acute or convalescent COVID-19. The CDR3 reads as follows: CASSETSGGAYEQFF. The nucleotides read TGTGCCAGCAGCGAGACTAGCGGGGGGGCTTATGAGCAGTTCTTC.